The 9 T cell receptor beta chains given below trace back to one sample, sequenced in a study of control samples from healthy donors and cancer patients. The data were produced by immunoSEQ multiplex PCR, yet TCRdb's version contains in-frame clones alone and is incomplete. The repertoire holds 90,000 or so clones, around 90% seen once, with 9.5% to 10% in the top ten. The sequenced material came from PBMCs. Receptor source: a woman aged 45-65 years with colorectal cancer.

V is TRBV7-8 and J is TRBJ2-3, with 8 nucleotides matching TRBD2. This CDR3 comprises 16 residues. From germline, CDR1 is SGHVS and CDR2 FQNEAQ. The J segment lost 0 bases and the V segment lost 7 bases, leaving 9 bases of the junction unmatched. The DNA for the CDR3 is TGTGCCAGCACCCGGGGGGGCCCGTCTAGCACAGATACGCAGTATTTT. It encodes CASTRGGPSSTDTQYF.

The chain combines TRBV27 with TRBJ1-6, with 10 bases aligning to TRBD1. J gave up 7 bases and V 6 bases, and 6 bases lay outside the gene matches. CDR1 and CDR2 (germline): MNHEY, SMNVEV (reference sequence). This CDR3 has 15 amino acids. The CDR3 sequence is CASRTGGSVNSPLHF. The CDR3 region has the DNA TGTGCCAGCAGGACAGGGGGCTCGGTGAATTCACCCCTCCACTTT.

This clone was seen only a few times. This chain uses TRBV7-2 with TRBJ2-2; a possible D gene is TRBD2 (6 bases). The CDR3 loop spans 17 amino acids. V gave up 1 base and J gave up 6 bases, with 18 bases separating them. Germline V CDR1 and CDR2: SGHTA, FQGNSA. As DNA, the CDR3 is TGTGCCAGCAGCTTAGGGCGTGGGCGGGGAAGTCCCGGGGAGCTGTTTTTT. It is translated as CASSLGRGRGSPGELFF. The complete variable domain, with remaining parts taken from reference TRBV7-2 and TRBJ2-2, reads GAGVSQSPSNKVTEKGKDVELRCDPISGHTALYWYRQSLGQGLEFLIYFQGNSAPDKSGLPSDRFSAERTGGSVSTLTIQRTQQEDSAVYLCASSLGRGRGSPGELFFGEGSRLTVL.

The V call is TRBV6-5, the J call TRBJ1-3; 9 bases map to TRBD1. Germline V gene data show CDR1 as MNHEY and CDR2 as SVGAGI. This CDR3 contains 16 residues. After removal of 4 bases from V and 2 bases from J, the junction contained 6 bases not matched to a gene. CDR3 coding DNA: TGTGCCAGCAGTTTCTGGGACAGGGTGACTGGAAACACCATATATTTT. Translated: CASSFWDRVTGNTIYF.

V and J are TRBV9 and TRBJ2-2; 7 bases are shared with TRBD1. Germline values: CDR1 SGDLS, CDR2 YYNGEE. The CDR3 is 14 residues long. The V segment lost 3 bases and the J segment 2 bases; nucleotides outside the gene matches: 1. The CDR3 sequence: CASSGQGNTGELFF. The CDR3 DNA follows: TGTGCCAGCAGCGGACAGGGAAACACCGGGGAGCTGTTTTTT.

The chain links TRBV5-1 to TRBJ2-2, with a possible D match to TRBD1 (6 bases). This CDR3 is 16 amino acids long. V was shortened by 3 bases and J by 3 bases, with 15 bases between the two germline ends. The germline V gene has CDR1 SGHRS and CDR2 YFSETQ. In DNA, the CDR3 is TGCGCCAGCAGCTCATACAGGGAAGGGGACACCGGGGAGCTGTTTTTT. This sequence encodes CASSSYREGDTGELFF. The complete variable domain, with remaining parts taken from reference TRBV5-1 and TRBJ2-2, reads KAGVTQTPRYLIKTRGQQVTLSCSPISGHRSVSWYQQTPGQGLQFLFEYFSETQRNKGNFPGRFSGRQFSNSRSEMNVSTLELGDSALYLCASSSYREGDTGELFFGEGSRLTVL.

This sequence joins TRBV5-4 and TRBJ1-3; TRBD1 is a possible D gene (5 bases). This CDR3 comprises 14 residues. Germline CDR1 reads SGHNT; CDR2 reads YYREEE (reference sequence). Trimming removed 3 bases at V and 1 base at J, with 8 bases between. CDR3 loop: CASSSQGSGNTIYF. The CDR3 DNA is TGTGCCAGCAGCTCCCAGGGATCTGGAAACACCATATATTTT.

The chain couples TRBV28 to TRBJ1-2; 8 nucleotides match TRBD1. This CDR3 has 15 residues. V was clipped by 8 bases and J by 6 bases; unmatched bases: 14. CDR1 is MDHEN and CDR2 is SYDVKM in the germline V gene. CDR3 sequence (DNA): TGTGCCAGCGGATCCGGGACAGGTCTACCGAATGGCTACACCTTC. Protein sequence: CASGSGTGLPNGYTF.

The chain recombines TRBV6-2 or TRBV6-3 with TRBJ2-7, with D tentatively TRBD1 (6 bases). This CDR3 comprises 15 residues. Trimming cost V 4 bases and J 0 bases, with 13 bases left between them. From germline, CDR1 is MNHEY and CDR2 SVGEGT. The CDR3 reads CASSSPDRSSYEQYV. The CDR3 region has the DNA TGTGCCAGCAGTTCCCCGGACAGAAGCTCCTACGAGCAGTACGTC.